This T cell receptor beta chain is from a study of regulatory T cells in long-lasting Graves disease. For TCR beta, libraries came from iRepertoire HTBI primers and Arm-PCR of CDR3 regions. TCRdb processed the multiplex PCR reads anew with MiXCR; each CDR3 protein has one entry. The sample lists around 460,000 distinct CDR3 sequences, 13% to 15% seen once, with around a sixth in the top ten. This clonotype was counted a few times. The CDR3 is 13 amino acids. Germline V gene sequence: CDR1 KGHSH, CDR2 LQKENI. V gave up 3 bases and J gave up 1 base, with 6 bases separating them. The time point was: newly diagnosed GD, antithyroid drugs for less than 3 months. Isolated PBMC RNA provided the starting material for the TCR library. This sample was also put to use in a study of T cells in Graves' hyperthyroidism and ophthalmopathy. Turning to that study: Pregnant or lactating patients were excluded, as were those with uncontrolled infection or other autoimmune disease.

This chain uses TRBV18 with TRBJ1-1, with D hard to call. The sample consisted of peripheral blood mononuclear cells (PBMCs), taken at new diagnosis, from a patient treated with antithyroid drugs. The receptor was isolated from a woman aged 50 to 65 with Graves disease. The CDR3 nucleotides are TGTGCCAGCTCACCGGAGTCGAACACTGAAGCTTTCTTT. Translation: CASSPESNTEAFF.